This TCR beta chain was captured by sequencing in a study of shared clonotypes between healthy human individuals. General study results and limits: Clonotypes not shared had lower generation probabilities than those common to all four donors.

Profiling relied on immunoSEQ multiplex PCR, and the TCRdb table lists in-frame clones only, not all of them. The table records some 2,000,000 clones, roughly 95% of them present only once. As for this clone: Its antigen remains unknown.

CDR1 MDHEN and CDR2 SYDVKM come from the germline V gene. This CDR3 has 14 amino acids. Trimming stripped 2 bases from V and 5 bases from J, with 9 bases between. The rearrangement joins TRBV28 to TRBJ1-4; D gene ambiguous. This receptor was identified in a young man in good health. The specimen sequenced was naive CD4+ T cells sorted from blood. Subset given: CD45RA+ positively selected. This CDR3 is CASSLPVLNEKLFF. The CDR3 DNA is TGTGCCAGCAGTTTACCCGTGCTAAATGAAAAACTGTTTTTT. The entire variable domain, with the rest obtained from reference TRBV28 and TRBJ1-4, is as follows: DVKVTQSSRYLVKRTGEKVFLECVQDMDHENMFWYRQDPGLGLRLIYFSYDVKMKEKGDIPEGYSVSREKKERFSLILESASTNQTSMYLCASSLPVLNEKLFFGSGTQLSVL.